This TCR beta chain is drawn from a study of blood T cell repertoires in COVID-19. Study at large: Acute and convalescent COVID-19 specimens originated in the United States, Italy and Spain.

Original processing notes: How many nucleated cells were present was estimated from reference gene primer amplification. Using immunoSEQ multiplex PCR, the repertoire was profiled, and TCRdb retains in-frame clones only, with some absent. That table is the source of V, J and clone size, and D and trimming were worked out from the DNA. The data hold about 210,000 clones, with around 83% observed a single time. The ends were cut back, 8 bases at V and 4 bases at J, with 8 bases in the middle. The germline V gene has CDR1 MNHEY and CDR2 SVGAGI. The CDR3 spans 11 residues. The sequence was obtained from a woman of 80 years or more with acute or convalescent COVID-19. V gene TRBV6-5 combines with J gene TRBJ1-1; D gene uncertain. Input material: peripheral blood. CDR3 loop: CASAKATEAFF. CDR3 nucleotide sequence: TGTGCCAGCGCGAAAGCCACTGAAGCTTTCTTT.